A selection of T cell receptor beta chains follows, all from one sample in a study of beta chain features in type 1 diabetes. Assay used: immunoSEQ multiplex PCR; TCRdb lists only in-frame clones, some missing. Of fewer than 350,000 clones detected, around a fifth appear once; the ten largest clones hold approximately 0.043%. Sequenced material: naive CD4+ T cells from blood. The receptor set was obtained from a young woman in good health. Each CDR3 is given with its conserved first and last residue. Each record gives: V gene, D gene, clone size, J gene, CDR3 protein, CDR3 DNA. D genes are given only for firm matches. Where a row states a size, it is once, few, many or the class of an expanded clone; other rows omit it.

>TRBV29-1|TRBD1|.|TRBJ1-2
CSVDTTGGYGYTF
TGCAGCGTTGATACTACAGGGGGTTATGGCTACACCTTC
>TRBV5-1|TRBD2|.|TRBJ2-5
CASSLGPGGRQETQYF
TGCGCCAGCAGCTTGGGGCCGGGGGGGCGACAAGAGACCCAGTACTTC
>TRBV5-1|TRBD1|.|TRBJ2-2
CASSLGTGTGELFF
TGCGCCAGCAGCTTGGGGACAGGGACCGGGGAGCTGTTTTTT
>TRBV18|TRBD1|.|TRBJ1-2
CASSPYPNRGWGYTF
TGTGCCAGCTCACCATACCCTAACAGGGGTTGGGGCTACACCTTC
>TRBV9|.|.|TRBJ2-3
CASSEGEDTQYF
TGTGCCAGCAGCGAGGGGGAAGATACGCAGTATTTT
>TRBV5-6|.|.|TRBJ1-2
CASSLDAGYGYTF
TGTGCCAGCAGCTTGGATGCAGGGTATGGCTACACCTTC
>TRBV9|.|few|TRBJ2-7
CASSVAGVPTYEQYF
TGTGCCAGCAGCGTAGCAGGGGTTCCTACCTACGAGCAGTACTTC
>TRBV5-1|.|.|TRBJ2-7
CASRRETWYEQYF
TGCGCCAGCAGGCGGGAAACCTGGTACGAGCAGTACTTC
>TRBV30|.|.|TRBJ2-2
CAWRRGNTGELFF
TGTGCCTGGAGAAGAGGGAACACCGGGGAGCTGTTTTTT
>TRBV9|.|few|TRBJ2-1
CASSVVGSDNEQFF
TGTGCCAGCAGCGTAGTCGGTAGTGACAATGAGCAGTTCTTC
>TRBV29-1|TRBD2|few|TRBJ2-1
CSVPSLGGSSYNEQFF
TGCAGCGTCCCCTCCCTGGGGGGGAGCTCCTACAATGAGCAGTTCTTC
>TRBV11-1|TRBD2|.|TRBJ2-1
CASSPGLAGDNEQFF
TGTGCCAGCAGCCCGGGACTAGCGGGGGACAATGAGCAGTTCTTC
>TRBV7-2|TRBD2|.|TRBJ2-1
CASRTGTSGNNEQFF
TGTGCCAGCAGGACCGGGACTAGCGGGAACAATGAGCAGTTCTTC
>TRBV5-1|TRBD2|once|TRBJ2-5
CASSPPGLAGVEETQYF
TGCGCCAGCAGCCCTCCGGGACTAGCGGGAGTAGAAGAGACCCAGTACTTC
>TRBV27|TRBD1|.|TRBJ1-5
CASSLGQGEQPQHF
TGTGCCAGCAGTTTAGGGCAGGGGGAACAGCCCCAGCATTTT
>TRBV7-2|.|once|TRBJ2-7
CASSPGPSYEQYF
TGTGCCAGCAGCCCTGGGCCTTCCTACGAGCAGTACTTC
>TRBV4-2|TRBD2|.|TRBJ2-5
CASSQDSGGPKTQYF
TGTGCCAGCAGCCAAGATTCGGGAGGCCCCAAGACCCAGTACTTC
>TRBV4-3|.|.|TRBJ1-5
CASSASPFQPQHF
TGCGCCAGCAGCGCGAGTCCGTTCCAGCCCCAGCATTTT
>TRBV15|.|few|TRBJ2-7
CATSSSYATAFGYEQYF
TGTGCCACCAGCAGTTCCTACGCCACAGCCTTCGGTTACGAGCAGTACTTC
>TRBV9|TRBD2|.|TRBJ2-3
CASSVASGGGGTDTQYF
TGTGCCAGCAGCGTAGCTTCGGGAGGAGGGGGCACAGATACGCAGTATTTT
>TRBV6-1|TRBD1|few|TRBJ1-1
CASRGTGRLTEAFF
TGTGCCAGCAGAGGGACAGGGAGGTTGACTGAAGCTTTCTTT
>TRBV29-1|.|few|TRBJ1-2
CSVILPPYGYTF
TGCAGCGTTATACTACCGCCGTATGGCTACACCTTC
>TRBV18|TRBD2|.|TRBJ2-5
CASSSTSGASLSETQYF
TGTGCCAGCTCATCGACTAGCGGGGCATCCCTTTCCGAGACCCAGTACTTC
>TRBV2|.|.|TRBJ2-7
CASRRRIVAVPYEQYF
TGTGCCAGCAGGAGGAGGATAGTGGCCGTGCCCTACGAGCAGTACTTC
>TRBV5-6|.|.|TRBJ1-2
CASSLDRANYGYTF
TGTGCCAGCAGCTTGGACAGGGCGAACTATGGCTACACCTTC
>TRBV7-9|TRBD2|.|TRBJ2-1
CASMGGGDEQFF
TGTGCCAGCATGGGGGGAGGGGACGAGCAGTTCTTC
>TRBV29-1|TRBD1|few|TRBJ1-2
CSVEGTGGPYGYTF
TGCAGCGTTGAGGGAACAGGGGGCCCCTATGGCTACACCTTC
>TRBV29-1|.|.|TRBJ2-4
CSVFSGGTKAKNIQYF
TGCAGCGTTTTCTCAGGGGGGACGAAAGCCAAAAACATTCAGTACTTC
>TRBV6-1|.|few|TRBJ2-7
CATRNFYEQYF
TGTGCCACACGAAACTTCTACGAGCAGTACTTC
>TRBV19|TRBD1|few|TRBJ1-1
CASSTQGAPNTEAFF
TGTGCCAGTAGTACACAGGGGGCTCCGAACACTGAAGCTTTCTTT
>TRBV7-2|.|.|TRBJ2-7
CASSQSRDYEQYF
TGTGCCAGCAGTCAATCGCGGGACTACGAGCAGTACTTC
>TRBV9|TRBD1|few|TRBJ2-7
CASSATGESYEQYF
TGTGCCAGCAGCGCGACAGGGGAATCCTACGAGCAGTACTTC
>TRBV4-1|TRBD1|.|TRBJ1-1
CASTNPTGKNTEAFF
TGCGCCAGCACCAACCCGACAGGGAAGAACACTGAAGCTTTCTTT
>TRBV5-4|TRBD1|.|TRBJ2-7
CASSSQTGDYEQYF
TGTGCCAGCAGCTCCCAGACAGGGGACTACGAGCAGTACTTC
>TRBV5-6|.|few|TRBJ2-5
CASSHERGFQETQYF
TGTGCCAGCAGCCATGAAAGGGGATTCCAAGAGACCCAGTACTTC
>TRBV4-2|TRBD1|few|TRBJ1-2
CASSQRTGTNYGYTF
TGTGCCAGCAGCCAAAGGACAGGGACTAACTATGGCTACACCTTC
>TRBV7-3|.|.|TRBJ1-2
CASSPTGNLLSGFSGYTF
TGTGCCAGCAGCCCAACAGGGAACTTACTTTCGGGCTTTTCTGGCTACACCTTC
>TRBV11-2|.|.|TRBJ2-1
CASSPLAGRSNEQFF
TGTGCCAGCAGCCCATTGGCAGGGAGGAGCAATGAGCAGTTCTTC
>TRBV2|.|few|TRBJ2-7
CASDSSYEQYF
TGTGCCAGTGATAGCTCCTACGAGCAGTACTTC
>TRBV19|TRBD1|.|TRBJ2-1
CASSTLDRGHEQFF
TGTGCCAGTAGTACCTTAGACAGGGGCCATGAGCAGTTCTTC
>TRBV10-3|.|few|TRBJ2-1
CATHQGSYNEQFF
TGTGCCACCCATCAGGGATCTTACAATGAGCAGTTCTTC
>TRBV2|TRBD2|.|TRBJ2-2
CASTIPYGGGTGELFF
TGTGCCAGCACTATACCTTATGGCGGGGGAACCGGGGAGCTGTTTTTT
>TRBV11-2|.|.|TRBJ2-6
CASSPPGANVLTF
TGTGCCAGCAGCCCTCCCGGGGCCAACGTCCTGACTTTC
>TRBV7-9|TRBD2|few|TRBJ2-7
CASSLGVSAGVRSYEQYF
TGTGCCAGCAGCTTAGGGGTTTCAGCGGGAGTTAGGTCCTACGAGCAGTACTTC
>TRBV7-9|.|many|TRBJ1-4
CASTLVGELFF
TGTGCCAGCACCCTGGTAGGGGAACTGTTTTTT
>TRBV5-1|.|.|TRBJ2-6
CASSLPEGGANVLTF
TGCGCCAGCAGCCTCCCGGAGGGTGGGGCCAACGTCCTGACTTTC
>TRBV6-5|.|.|TRBJ1-3
CASSYSGRLSGNTIYF
TGTGCCAGCAGTTACTCGGGTCGACTCTCTGGAAACACCATATATTTT
>TRBV30|TRBD2|.|TRBJ2-1
CAWSVLAGTSYNEQFF
TGTGCCTGGAGTGTACTAGCGGGAACCTCCTACAATGAGCAGTTCTTC
>TRBV6-6|.|.|TRBJ2-5
CAISGGQQETQYF
TGTGCCATCAGTGGAGGCCAGCAAGAGACCCAGTACTTC
>TRBV30|.|.|TRBJ2-5
CAWSVKGETQYF
TGTGCCTGGAGTGTTAAGGGAGAGACCCAATACTTC
>TRBV5-1|TRBD1|few|TRBJ2-5
CASSGTAKETQYF
TGCGCCAGCAGCGGGACAGCTAAAGAGACCCAGTACTTC
>TRBV30|TRBD2|.|TRBJ2-1
CAWSRELGSAGEQFF
TGTGCCTGGAGTAGGGAGCTAGGCTCAGCGGGGGAGCAGTTCTTC
>TRBV7-9|TRBD2|few|TRBJ2-7
CASSLTSGTPYEQYF
TGTGCCAGCAGCTTAACTAGCGGGACCCCCTACGAGCAGTACTTC
>TRBV30|.|.|TRBJ1-2
CAWSVGSRGYTF
TGTGCCTGGAGTGTCGGGTCGCGAGGCTACACCTTC
>TRBV29-1|.|few|TRBJ2-2
CSVESSTGELFF
TGCAGCGTTGAATCCAGCACCGGGGAGCTGTTTTTT
>TRBV5-5|.|.|TRBJ1-3
CASRASGNTIYF
TGTGCCAGCAGGGCTTCTGGAAACACCATATATTTT
>TRBV7-9|TRBD2|few|TRBJ2-1
CASSLDPSGTNEQFF
TGTGCCAGCAGCTTAGATCCTAGCGGGACCAATGAGCAGTTCTTC
>TRBV6-6|.|.|TRBJ1-2
CASSSDSYGYTF
TGTGCCAGCAGCTCCGACTCCTATGGCTACACCTTC
>TRBV7-7|.|.|TRBJ2-2
CASSPRTVNTGELFF
TGTGCTAGCAGCCCGAGGACTGTGAACACCGGGGAGCTGTTTTTT